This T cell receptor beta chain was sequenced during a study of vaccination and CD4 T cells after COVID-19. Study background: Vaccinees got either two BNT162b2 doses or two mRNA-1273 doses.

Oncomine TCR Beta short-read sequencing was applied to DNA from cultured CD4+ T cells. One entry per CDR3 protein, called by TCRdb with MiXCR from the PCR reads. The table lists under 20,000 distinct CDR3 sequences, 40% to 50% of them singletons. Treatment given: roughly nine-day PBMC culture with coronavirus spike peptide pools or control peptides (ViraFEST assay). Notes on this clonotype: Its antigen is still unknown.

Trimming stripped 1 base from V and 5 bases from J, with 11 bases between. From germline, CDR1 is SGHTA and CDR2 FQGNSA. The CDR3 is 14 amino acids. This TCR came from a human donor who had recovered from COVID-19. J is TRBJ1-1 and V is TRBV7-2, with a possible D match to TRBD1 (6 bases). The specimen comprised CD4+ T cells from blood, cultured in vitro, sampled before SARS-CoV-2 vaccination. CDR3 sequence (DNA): TGTGCCAGCAGCTTAGACACAGGGTGGACTGAAGCTTTCTTT. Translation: CASSLDTGWTEAFF.